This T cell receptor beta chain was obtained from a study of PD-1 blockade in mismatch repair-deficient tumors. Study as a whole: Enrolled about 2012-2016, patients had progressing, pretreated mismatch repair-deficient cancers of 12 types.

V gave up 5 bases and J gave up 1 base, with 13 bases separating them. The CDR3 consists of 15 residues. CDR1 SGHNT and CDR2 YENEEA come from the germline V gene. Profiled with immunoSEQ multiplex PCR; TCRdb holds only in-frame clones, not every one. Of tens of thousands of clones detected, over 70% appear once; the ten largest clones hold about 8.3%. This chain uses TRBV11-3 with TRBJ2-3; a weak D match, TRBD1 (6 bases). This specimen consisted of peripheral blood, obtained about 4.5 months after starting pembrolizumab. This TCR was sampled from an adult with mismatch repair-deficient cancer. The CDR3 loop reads CASSPRTDGTDTQYF. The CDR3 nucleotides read TGTGCCAGCAGCCCGCGGACAGATGGCACAGATACGCAGTATTTT.